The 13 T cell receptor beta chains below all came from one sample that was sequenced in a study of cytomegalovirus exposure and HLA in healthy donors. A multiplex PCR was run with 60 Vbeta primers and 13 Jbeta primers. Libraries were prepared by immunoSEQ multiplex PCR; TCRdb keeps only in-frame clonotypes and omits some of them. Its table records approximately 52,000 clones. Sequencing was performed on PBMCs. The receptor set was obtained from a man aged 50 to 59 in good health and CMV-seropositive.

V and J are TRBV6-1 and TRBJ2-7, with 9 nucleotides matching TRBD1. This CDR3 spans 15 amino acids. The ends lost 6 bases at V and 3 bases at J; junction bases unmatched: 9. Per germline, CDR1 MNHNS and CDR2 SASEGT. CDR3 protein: CASSPGQGVFYEQYF. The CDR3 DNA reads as TGTGCCAGCAGCCCGGGACAGGGCGTTTTCTACGAGCAGTACTTC.

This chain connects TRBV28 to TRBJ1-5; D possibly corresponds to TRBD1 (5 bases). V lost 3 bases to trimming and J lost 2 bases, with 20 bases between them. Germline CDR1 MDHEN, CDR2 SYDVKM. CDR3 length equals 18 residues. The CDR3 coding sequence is TGTGCCAGCAGTTTTTCCCGACTTAGAGGGACTGGCAATCAGCCCCAGCATTTT. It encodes CASSFSRLRGTGNQPQHF.

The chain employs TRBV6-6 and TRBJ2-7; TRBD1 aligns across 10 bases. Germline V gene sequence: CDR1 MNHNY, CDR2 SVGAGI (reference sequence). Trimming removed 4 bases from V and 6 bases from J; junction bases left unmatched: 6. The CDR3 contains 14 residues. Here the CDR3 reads CASSWRDRGREQYF. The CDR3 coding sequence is TGTGCCAGCAGTTGGAGGGACAGGGGACGCGAGCAGTACTTC.

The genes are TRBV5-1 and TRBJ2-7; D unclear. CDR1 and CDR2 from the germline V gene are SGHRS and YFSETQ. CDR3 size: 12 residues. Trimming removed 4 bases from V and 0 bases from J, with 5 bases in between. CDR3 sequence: CASSVNSYEQYF. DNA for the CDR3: TGCGCCAGCAGCGTTAACTCCTACGAGCAGTACTTC.

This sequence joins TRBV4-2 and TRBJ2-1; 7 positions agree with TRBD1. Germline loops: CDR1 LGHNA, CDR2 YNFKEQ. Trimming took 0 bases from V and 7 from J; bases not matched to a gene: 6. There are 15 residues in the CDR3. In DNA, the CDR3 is TGTGCCAGCAGCCAAGAGGTAGACAGGGCAAATGAGCAGTTCTTC. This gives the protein CASSQEVDRANEQFF.

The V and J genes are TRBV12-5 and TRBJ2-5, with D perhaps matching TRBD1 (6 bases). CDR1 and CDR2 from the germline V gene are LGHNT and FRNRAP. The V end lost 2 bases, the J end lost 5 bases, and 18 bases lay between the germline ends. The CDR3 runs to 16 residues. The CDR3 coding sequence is TGTGCTAGTGGTTTGTTGGGGGCGCGATGGGGTGAGACCCAGTACTTC. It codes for CASGLLGARWGETQYF.

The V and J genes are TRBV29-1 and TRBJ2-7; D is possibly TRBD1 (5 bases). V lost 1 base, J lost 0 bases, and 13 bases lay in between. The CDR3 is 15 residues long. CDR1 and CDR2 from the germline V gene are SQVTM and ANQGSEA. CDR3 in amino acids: CSVEAPGFYSYEQYF. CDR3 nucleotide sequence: TGCAGCGTTGAAGCCCCAGGGTTTTACTCCTACGAGCAGTACTTC.

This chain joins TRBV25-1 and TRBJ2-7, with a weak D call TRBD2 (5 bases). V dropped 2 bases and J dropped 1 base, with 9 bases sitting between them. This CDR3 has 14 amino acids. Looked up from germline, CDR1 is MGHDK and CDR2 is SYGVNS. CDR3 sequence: CASSEDWTSYEQYF. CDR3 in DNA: TGTGCCAGCAGTGAAGATTGGACTTCCTACGAGCAGTACTTC.

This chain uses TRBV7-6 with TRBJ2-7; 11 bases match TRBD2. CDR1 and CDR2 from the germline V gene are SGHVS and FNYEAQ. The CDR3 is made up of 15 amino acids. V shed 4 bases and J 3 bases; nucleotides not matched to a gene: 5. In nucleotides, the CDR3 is TGTGCCAGCAGCTCAATTAGCGGGGGGGTCTACGAGCAGTACTTC. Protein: CASSSISGGVYEQYF.

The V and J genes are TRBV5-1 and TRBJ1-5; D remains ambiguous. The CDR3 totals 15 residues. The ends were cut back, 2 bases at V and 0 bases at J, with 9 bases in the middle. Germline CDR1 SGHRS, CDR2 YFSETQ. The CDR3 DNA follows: TGCGCCAGCAGCTTTACCGGGGTTAGCAATCAGCCCCAGCATTTT. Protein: CASSFTGVSNQPQHF.

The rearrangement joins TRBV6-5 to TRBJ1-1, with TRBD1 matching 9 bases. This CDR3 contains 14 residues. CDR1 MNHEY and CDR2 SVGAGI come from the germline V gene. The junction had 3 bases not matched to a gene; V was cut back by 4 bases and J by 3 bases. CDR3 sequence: CASSLQGADTEAFF. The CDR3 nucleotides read TGTGCCAGCAGTTTACAGGGGGCGGACACTGAAGCTTTCTTT.

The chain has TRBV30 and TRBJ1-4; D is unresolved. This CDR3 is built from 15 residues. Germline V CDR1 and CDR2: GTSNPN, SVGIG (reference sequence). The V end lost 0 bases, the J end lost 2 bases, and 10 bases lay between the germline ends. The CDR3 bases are TGTGCCTGGAGTGTAGGGAGGACGACTAATGAAAAACTGTTTTTT. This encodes CAWSVGRTTNEKLFF.

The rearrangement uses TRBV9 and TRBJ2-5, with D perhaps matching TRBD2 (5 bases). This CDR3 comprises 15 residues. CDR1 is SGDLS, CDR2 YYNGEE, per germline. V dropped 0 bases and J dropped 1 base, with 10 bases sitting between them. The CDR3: CASSVGGVPQETQYF. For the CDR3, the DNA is TGTGCCAGCAGCGTAGGGGGAGTACCCCAAGAGACCCAGTACTTC.